These 18 T cell receptor beta chains were sequenced from one sample in a study of T cell responses to AZD1222 COVID-19 vaccine. Measured with immunoSEQ multiplex PCR; TCRdb has only the in-frame clones, and not every one. Among about 140,000 clones, 75% to 95% were seen once, and the ten largest hold roughly 3.1%. Material: peripheral blood, obtained on day 0 of AZD1222 vaccination. The receptor source for this set is an adult in good health.

The chain joins TRBV9 to TRBJ1-2, with D hard to call. Trimming removed 0 bases at V and 2 bases at J, with 11 bases between. The V gene's germline CDR1 is SGDLS and CDR2 YYNGEE. CDR3 length equals 15 residues. DNA of the CDR3: TGTGCCAGCAGCGTAGGAGGGCAACTGAACTATGGCTACACCTTC. Amino acid sequence: CASSVGGQLNYGYTF.

The chain joins TRBV28 to TRBJ2-3, with TRBD1 as a possible D gene (6 bases). Trimming took off 3 bases at V and 4 bases at J, with 11 bases between the two ends. Per the germline V gene, CDR1 is MDHEN and CDR2 is SYDVKM. The CDR3 totals 14 residues. In DNA, the CDR3 is TGTGCCAGCAGTTTCTGGTCAGGGGCAGATACGCAGTATTTT. Residues: CASSFWSGADTQYF.

V gene TRBV11-2 combines with J gene TRBJ2-3; D is ambiguous. The CDR3 runs 13 residues. V was trimmed by 5 bases and J by 2 bases, leaving 8 bases between them. Germline V gives CDR1 SGHAT, CDR2 FQNNGV. This chain's CDR3 is CASSRYNTDTQYF. The CDR3 DNA follows: TGTGCCAGCAGCCGGTACAACACAGATACGCAGTATTTT.

This clone was recorded only once. This chain links TRBV11-1 with TRBJ1-3; D unresolved. Germline V CDR1 and CDR2: SGHAT, FQDESV (reference sequence). Deletions cut 5 bases from V and 2 bases from J, with 13 bases between. The CDR3 loop spans 15 amino acids. CDR3 protein: CASSLDAGTGNTIYF. For the CDR3, the DNA is TGTGCCAGCAGCCTAGACGCAGGTACTGGAAACACCATATATTTT.

The gene calls are TRBV6-5 and TRBJ1-2; no reliable D call. This CDR3 is 13 amino acids long. Germline V gene lookup returns CDR1 MNHEY and CDR2 SVGAGI. Trimming stripped 4 bases from V and 3 bases from J, with 9 bases between. CDR3 sequence (DNA): TGTGCCAGCAGTTCCTCGAGGTACTATGGCTACACCTTC. Its translation is CASSSSRYYGYTF.

The gene calls are TRBV6-5 and TRBJ1-1; TRBD1 matches 12 bases. Unmatched junction bases numbered 3, after V lost 7 bases and J lost 0 bases. Germline lookup yields CDR1 MNHEY and CDR2 SVGAGI. CDR3 length: 15 amino acids. Here the CDR3 reads CASTRDRGLNTEAFF. The CDR3 coding sequence is TGTGCCAGCACCCGGGACAGGGGGCTGAACACTGAAGCTTTCTTT.

V usage is TRBV20-1 and J usage is TRBJ2-7; weak D call: TRBD2 (6 bases). The germline gives CDR1 DFQATT, CDR2 SNEGSKA (reference sequence). Trimming pared 3 bases from V and 3 bases from J, leaving 6 bases between. The CDR3 length is 11 residues. The CDR3 loop reads CSARGGYEQYF. The CDR3 DNA reads TGCAGTGCTAGGGGGGGCTACGAGCAGTACTTC.

The chain carries TRBV28 and TRBJ2-7; tentative D call: TRBD2 (5 bases). The CDR3 length is 11 residues. Germline-derived CDR1 and CDR2 are MDHEN and SYDVKM. The V end lost 10 bases, the J end lost 5 bases, and 12 bases lay between the germline ends. CDR3 sequence: CATRRRNEQYF. CDR3 nucleotide sequence: TGTGCCACCAGGCGGAGGAACGAGCAGTACTTC.

The chain employs TRBV7-2 and TRBJ1-5; no firm D call. CDR1 and CDR2 from the germline V gene are SGHTA and FQGNSA. The CDR3 has 13 residues. V was cut by 4 bases and J by 7 bases, with 11 bases left in between. The CDR3 protein is CASSSQPGQPQHF. CDR3 bases: TGTGCCAGCAGCTCGCAGCCGGGACAGCCCCAGCATTTT.

The J gene is TRBJ1-2, the V gene TRBV11-2; 9 nucleotides match TRBD1. CDR1 SGHAT and CDR2 FQNNGV come from the germline V gene. The CDR3 has 16 residues. With 6 bases clipped from V and 2 bases from J, the junction kept 10 bases outside the gene matches. The CDR3 loop is CASRVTGGQINYGYTF. DNA of the CDR3: TGTGCCAGCAGAGTTACAGGGGGCCAAATCAACTATGGCTACACCTTC.

This clone was seen once. The sample contains more than one DNA sequence encoding this CDR3. In nucleotides, the CDR3 is TGCGCCAGCAGGCCCGGGACAGGAACCTACGAGCAGTACTTC. Protein sequence: CASRPGTGTYEQYF. The rearrangement links TRBV5-1 to TRBJ2-7; TRBD1 matches 8 bases. With V trimmed by 5 bases and J by 2 bases, 6 bases remained unmatched. CDR1 SGHRS and CDR2 YFSETQ come from the germline V gene. This CDR3 comprises 14 residues.

This rearrangement joins TRBV9 to TRBJ1-1; D is perhaps TRBD1 (5 bases). Germline-derived CDR1 and CDR2 are SGDLS and YYNGEE. The CDR3 extends over 17 amino acids. With 0 bases removed from V and 3 bases from J, the gap between germline ends came to 18 bases. CDR3 sequence reads: CASSVGGALRVDTEAFF. The CDR3 DNA is TGTGCCAGCAGCGTAGGAGGGGCGCTTCGTGTGGACACTGAAGCTTTCTTT.

The chain couples TRBV10-1 to TRBJ2-7; weak D call: TRBD1 (6 bases). V was pared by 2 bases and J by 0 bases, with 11 bases between. The germline V gene has CDR1 WNHNN and CDR2 SYGVQD (reference sequence). The CDR3 contains 15 residues. CDR3 sequence reads: CASSEDRQSSYEQYF. The CDR3 nucleotides are TGCGCCAGCAGTGAGGACAGGCAAAGCTCCTACGAGCAGTACTTC.

This chain's CDR3 is CAISEGAGTDTQYF. DNA of the CDR3: TGTGCCATCAGTGAAGGAGCGGGAACAGATACGCAGTATTTT. The V gene is TRBV10-3, the J gene TRBJ2-3, with 7 bases lining up with TRBD2. V dropped 3 bases and J dropped 3; count of bases not matched to a gene: 3. The length of the CDR3 is 14 residues. CDR1 ENHRY and CDR2 SYGVKD come from the germline V gene.

The CDR3 spells CASSFSVQANYGYTF. The DNA of the CDR3 is TGCGCCAGCAGCTTTAGTGTCCAGGCTAACTATGGCTACACCTTC. The V gene is TRBV5-1, the J gene TRBJ1-2, with D unresolved. Germline lookup yields CDR1 SGHRS and CDR2 YFSETQ. The CDR3 runs 15 residues. V lost 2 bases, J lost 0 bases, and 11 bases lay in between.

The rearrangement joins TRBV7-8 to TRBJ2-1; TRBD2 matches 11 bases. The CDR3 is 15 residues long. The V segment lost 0 bases and the J segment 8 bases; nucleotides outside the gene matches: 3. Germline CDR1 and CDR2: SGHVS and FQNEAQ. The CDR3 loop is CASSLASGGVDEQFF. CDR3 bases: TGTGCCAGCAGCTTAGCTAGCGGGGGGGTCGATGAGCAGTTCTTC.

The chain combines TRBV25-1 with TRBJ2-3; TRBD1 matches 10 bases. This CDR3 has 15 residues. V dropped 3 bases and J dropped 4; count of bases not matched to a gene: 4. CDR1 is MGHDK and CDR2 is SYGVNS in the germline V gene. CDR3 nucleotides: TGTGCCAGCAGTGAGTTGGGGACAGGGGCAGATACGCAGTATTTT. This gives the protein CASSELGTGADTQYF.

The CDR3 DNA is TGTGCCAGCAGTCCGACAGGACTTGACTACACCTTC. This encodes CASSPTGLDYTF. This chain links TRBV11-2 with TRBJ1-2; a weak D match, TRBD1 (6 bases). CDR1 and CDR2 from the germline V gene are SGHAT and FQNNGV. The CDR3 extends over 12 amino acids. Trimming removed 6 bases from V and 10 bases from J, with 15 bases in between. The entire variable domain, with the rest obtained from reference TRBV11-2 and TRBJ1-2, is as follows: EAGVAQSPRYKIIEKRQSVAFWCNPISGHATLYWYQQILGQGPKLLIQFQNNGVVDDSQLPKDRFSAERLKGVDSTLKIQPAKLEDSAVYLCASSPTGLDYTFGSGTRLTVV.